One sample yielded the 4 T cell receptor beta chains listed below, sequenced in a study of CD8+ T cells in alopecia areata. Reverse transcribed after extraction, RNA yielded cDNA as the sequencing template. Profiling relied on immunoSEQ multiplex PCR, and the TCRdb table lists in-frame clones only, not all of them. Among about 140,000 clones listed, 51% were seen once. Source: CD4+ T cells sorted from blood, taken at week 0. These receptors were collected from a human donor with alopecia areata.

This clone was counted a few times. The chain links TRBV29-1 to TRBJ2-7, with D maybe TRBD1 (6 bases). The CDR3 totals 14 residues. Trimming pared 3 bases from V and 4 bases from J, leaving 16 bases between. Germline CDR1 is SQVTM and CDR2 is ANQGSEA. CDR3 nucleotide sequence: TGCAGCGTTGAGGTCGTGGCAGGGGCATACGAGCAGTACTTC. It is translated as CSVEVVAGAYEQYF.

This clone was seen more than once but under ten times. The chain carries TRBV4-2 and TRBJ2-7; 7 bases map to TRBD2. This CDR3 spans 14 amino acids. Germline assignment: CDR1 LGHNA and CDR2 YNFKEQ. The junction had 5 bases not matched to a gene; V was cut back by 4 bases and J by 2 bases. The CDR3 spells CASSRSLAAYEQYF. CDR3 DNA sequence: TGTGCCAGCAGCCGGTCCCTAGCGGCCTACGAGCAGTACTTC.

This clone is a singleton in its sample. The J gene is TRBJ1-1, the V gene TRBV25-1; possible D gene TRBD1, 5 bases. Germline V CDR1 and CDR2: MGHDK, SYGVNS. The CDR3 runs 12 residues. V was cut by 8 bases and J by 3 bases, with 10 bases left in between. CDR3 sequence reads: CASAGYHTEAFF. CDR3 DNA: TGTGCCAGCGCAGGGTACCACACTGAAGCTTTCTTT.

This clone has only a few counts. As DNA, the CDR3 is TGTGCCAGCAGCTTACAGGGCACTGGAAACACCATATATTTT. The encoded protein is CASSLQGTGNTIYF. The gene calls are TRBV5-4 and TRBJ1-3, with D possibly TRBD1 on 6 matching bases. V dropped 2 bases and J dropped 2 bases, with 8 bases sitting between them. This CDR3 is 14 amino acids long. Germline values: CDR1 SGHNT, CDR2 YYREEE (reference sequence).